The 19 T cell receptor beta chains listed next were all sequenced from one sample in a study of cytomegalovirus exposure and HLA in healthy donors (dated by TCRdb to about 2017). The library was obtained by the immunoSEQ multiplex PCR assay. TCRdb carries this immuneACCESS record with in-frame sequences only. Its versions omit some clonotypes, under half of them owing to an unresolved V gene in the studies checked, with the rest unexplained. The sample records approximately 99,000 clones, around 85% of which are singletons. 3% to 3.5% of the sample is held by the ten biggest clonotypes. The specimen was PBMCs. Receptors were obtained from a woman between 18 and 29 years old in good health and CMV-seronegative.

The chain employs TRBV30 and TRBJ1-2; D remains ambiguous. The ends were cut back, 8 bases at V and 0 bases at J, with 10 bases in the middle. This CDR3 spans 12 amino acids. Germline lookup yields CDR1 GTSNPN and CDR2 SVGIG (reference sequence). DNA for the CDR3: TGTGCCGCGGAAGGTGCTAACTATGGCTACACCTTC. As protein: CAAEGANYGYTF.

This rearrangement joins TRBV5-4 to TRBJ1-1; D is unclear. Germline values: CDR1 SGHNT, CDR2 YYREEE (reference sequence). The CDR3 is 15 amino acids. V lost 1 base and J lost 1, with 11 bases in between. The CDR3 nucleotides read TGTGCCAGCAGCTTGTTGGCAGGAACGAACACTGAAGCTTTCTTT. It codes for CASSLLAGTNTEAFF.

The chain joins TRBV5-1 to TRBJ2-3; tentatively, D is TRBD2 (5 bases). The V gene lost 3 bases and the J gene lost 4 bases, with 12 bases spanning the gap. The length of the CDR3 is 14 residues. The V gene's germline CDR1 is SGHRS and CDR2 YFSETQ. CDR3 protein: CASSYAGLSDTQYF. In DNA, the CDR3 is TGCGCCAGCAGCTATGCTGGACTTTCAGATACGCAGTATTTT.

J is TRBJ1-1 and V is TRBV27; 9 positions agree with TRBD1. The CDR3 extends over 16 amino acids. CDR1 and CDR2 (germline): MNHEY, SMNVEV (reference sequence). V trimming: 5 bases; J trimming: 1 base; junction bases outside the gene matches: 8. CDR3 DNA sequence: TGTGCCAGCAGTATCTCACAGGGGGCGCGGAACACTGAAGCTTTCTTT. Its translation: CASSISQGARNTEAFF.

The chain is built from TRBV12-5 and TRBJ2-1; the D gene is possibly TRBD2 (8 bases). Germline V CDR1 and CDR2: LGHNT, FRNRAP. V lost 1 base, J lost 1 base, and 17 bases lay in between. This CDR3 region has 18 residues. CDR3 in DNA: TGTGCTAGTGGTTTGGACGGGAGGGGGCTTCGATCCTACAATGAGCAGTTCTTC. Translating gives CASGLDGRGLRSYNEQFF.

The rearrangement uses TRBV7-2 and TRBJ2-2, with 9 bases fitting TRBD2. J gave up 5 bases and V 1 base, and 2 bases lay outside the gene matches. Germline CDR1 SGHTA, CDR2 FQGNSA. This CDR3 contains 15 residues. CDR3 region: CASSLGGLATGELFF. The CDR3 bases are TGTGCCAGCAGCTTAGGGGGACTAGCAACCGGGGAGCTGTTTTTT.

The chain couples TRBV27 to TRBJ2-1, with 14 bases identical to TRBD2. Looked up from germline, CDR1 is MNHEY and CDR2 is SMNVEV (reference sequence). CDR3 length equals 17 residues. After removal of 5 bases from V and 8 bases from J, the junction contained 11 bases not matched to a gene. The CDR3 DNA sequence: TGTGCCAGCAGTGAGGGGGAGGGGACTAGCGGGGGAGATGAGCAGTTCTTC. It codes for CASSEGEGTSGGDEQFF.

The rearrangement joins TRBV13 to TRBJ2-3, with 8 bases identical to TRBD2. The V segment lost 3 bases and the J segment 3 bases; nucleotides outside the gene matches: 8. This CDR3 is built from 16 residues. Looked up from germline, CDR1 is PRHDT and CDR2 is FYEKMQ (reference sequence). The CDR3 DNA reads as TGTGCCAGCAGCTTCTTGACCGGGGGGGCGACAGATACGCAGTATTTT. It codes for CASSFLTGGATDTQYF.

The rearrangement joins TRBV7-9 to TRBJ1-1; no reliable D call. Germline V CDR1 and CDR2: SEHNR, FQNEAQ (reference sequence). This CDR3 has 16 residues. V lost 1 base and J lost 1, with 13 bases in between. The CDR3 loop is CASSLVRYGANTEAFF. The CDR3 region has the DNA TGTGCCAGCAGCTTAGTGCGGTACGGAGCGAACACTGAAGCTTTCTTT. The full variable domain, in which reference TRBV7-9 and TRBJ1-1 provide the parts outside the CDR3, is DTGVSQNPRHKITKRGQNVTFRCDPISEHNRLYWYRQTLGQGPEFLTYFQNEAQLEKSRLLSDRFSAERPKGSFSTLEIQRTEQGDSAMYLCASSLVRYGANTEAFFGQGTRLTVV.

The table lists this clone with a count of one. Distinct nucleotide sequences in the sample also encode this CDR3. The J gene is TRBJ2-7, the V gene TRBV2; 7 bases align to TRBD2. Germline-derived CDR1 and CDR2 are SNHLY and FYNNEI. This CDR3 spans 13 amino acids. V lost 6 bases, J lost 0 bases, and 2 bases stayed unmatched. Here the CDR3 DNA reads TGTGCCAGCAGGGGAGGGAGCTCCTACGAGCAGTACTTC. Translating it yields CASRGGSSYEQYF. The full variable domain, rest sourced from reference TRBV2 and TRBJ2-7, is EPEVTQTPSHQVTQMGQEVILRCVPISNHLYFYWYRQILGQKVEFLVSFYNNEISEKSEIFDDQFSVERPDGSNFTLKIRSTKLEDSAMYFCASRGGSSYEQYFGPGTRLTVT.

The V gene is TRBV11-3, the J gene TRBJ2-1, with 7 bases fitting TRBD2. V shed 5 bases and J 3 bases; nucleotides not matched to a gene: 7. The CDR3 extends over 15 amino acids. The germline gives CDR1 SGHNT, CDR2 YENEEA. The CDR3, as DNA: TGTGCCAGCAGCGCCGCGTCGGGGGGCTACAATGAGCAGTTCTTC. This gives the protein CASSAASGGYNEQFF.

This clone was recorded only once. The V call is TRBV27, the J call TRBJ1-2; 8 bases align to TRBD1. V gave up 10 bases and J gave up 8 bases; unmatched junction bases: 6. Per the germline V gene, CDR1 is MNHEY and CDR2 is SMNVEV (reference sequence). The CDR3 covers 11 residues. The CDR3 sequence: CATKQGDGYTF. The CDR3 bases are TGTGCCACCAAACAGGGGGACGGCTACACCTTC.

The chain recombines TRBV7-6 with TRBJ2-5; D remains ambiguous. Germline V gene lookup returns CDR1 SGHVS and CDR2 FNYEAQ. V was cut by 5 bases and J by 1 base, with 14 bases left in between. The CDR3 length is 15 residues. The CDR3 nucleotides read TGTGCCAGCAGCCAGACCCGACTGTCCCAAGAGACCCAGTACTTC. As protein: CASSQTRLSQETQYF. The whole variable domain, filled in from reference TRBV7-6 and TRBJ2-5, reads GAGVSQSPRYKVTKRGQDVALRCDPISGHVSLYWYRQALGQGPEFLTYFNYEAQQDKSGLPNDRFSAERPEGSISTLTIQRTEQRDSAMYRCASSQTRLSQETQYFGPGTRLLVL.

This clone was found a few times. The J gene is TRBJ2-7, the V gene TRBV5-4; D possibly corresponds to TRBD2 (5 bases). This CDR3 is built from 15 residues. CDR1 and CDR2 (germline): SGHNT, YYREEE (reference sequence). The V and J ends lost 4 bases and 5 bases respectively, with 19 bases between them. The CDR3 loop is CASSPSWGVPNEQYF. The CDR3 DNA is TGTGCCAGCAGCCCCAGTTGGGGAGTGCCCAACGAGCAGTACTTC. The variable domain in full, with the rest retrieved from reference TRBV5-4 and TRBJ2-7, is ETGVTQSPTHLIKTRGQQVTLRCSSQSGHNTVSWYQQALGQGPQFIFQYYREEENGRGNFPPRFSGLQFPNYSSELNVNALELDDSALYLCASSPSWGVPNEQYFGPGTRLTVT.

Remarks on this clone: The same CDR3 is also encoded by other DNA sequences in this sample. CDR3 sequence (DNA): TGTGCCAGCAGTTCAGGGGCTGGTGGCTACACCTTC. Its translation: CASSSGAGGYTF. The chain couples TRBV27 to TRBJ1-2, with D tentatively TRBD1 (6 bases). Deletions cut 4 bases from V and 7 bases from J, with 10 bases between. Germline CDR1 and CDR2: MNHEY and SMNVEV (reference sequence). This CDR3 spans 12 amino acids.

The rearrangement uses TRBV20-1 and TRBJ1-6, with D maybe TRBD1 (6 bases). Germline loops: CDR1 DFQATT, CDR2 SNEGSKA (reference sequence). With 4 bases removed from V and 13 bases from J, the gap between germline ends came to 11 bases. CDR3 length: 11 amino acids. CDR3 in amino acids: CSATTGFPLHF. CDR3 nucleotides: TGCAGTGCTACCACAGGGTTCCCCCTCCACTTT.

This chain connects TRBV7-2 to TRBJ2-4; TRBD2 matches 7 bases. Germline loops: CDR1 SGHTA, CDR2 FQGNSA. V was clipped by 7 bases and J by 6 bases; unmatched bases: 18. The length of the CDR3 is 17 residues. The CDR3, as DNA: TGTGCCAGCATCCTTGGGGCTAGCGGCCGTTGGGGAAACATTCAGTACTTC. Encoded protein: CASILGASGRWGNIQYF.

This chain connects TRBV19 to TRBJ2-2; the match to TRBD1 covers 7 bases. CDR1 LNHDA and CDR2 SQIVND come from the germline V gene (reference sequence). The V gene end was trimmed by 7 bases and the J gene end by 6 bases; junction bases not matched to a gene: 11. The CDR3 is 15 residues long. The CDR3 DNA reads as TGTGCCAGTACCCCGGGCGACAGGGACGCCGGGGAGCTGTTTTTT. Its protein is CASTPGDRDAGELFF.

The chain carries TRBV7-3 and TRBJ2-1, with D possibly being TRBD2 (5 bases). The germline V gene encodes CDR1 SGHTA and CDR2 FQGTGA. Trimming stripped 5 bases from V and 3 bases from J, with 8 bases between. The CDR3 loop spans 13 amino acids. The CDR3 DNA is TGTGCCAGCAGCGGCCGGGACTACAATGAGCAGTTCTTC. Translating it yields CASSGRDYNEQFF.